The 9 T cell receptor beta chains below all came from one sample that was sequenced in a study of T cell repertoires in cytomegalovirus infection. TCRdb re-analysed the reads in MiXCR, keeping a single row per CDR3 protein. The table lists about 330,000 distinct CDR3 sequences, about 35% of them singletons, with less than 15% in the top ten. Their antigens remain unidentified. Sequenced material: cultured PBMCs, taken from culture after CMV antigen stimulation. The receptors here all came from a human donor in good health (CMV status not recorded). Some clones in this sample may be carry-over from other donors' samples.

The CDR3 loop is CASSLKGQGSYEQYF. In DNA, the CDR3 is TGTGCCAGCAGCTTAAAGGGACAGGGCTCCTACGAGCAGTACTTC. The V call is TRBV7-6, the J call TRBJ2-7, with 9 bases lining up with TRBD1. With 2 bases clipped from V and 0 bases from J, the junction kept 2 bases outside the gene matches. The CDR3 runs to 15 residues. Germline CDR1 reads SGHVS; CDR2 reads FNYEAQ.

This clonotype was observed a few times. This rearrangement joins TRBV20-1 to TRBJ2-3; D possibly corresponds to TRBD2 (6 bases). The V end was cut by 6 bases, the J end by 0 bases, with 16 bases between. CDR1 DFQATT and CDR2 SNEGSKA come from the germline V gene (reference sequence). The CDR3 has 15 residues. CDR3 nucleotide sequence: TGCAGTGCCCCTAAGACCGGGACTAGCACAGATACGCAGTATTTT. Protein product: CSAPKTGTSTDTQYF.

The chain links TRBV12-3 or TRBV12-4 to TRBJ1-5, with a possible D match to TRBD1 (5 bases). Trimming shortened V by 2 bases and J by 10 bases, and 12 bases separated the two germline ends. The CDR3 loop spans 13 amino acids. The CDR3 loop is CASSLPGKQPQHF. The CDR3 nucleotides read TGTGCCAGCAGTTTACCAGGGAAGCAACCCCAGCATTTT.

This clonotype was picked up many times. This chain joins TRBV7-8 and TRBJ2-7; D remains ambiguous. There are 13 residues in the CDR3. Trimming removed 6 bases from V and 1 base from J, with 10 bases in between. Germline V gives CDR1 SGHVS, CDR2 FQNEAQ. For the CDR3, the DNA is TGTGCCAGCAGTAAGGACGGATCCTACGAGCAGTACTTC. This codes for CASSKDGSYEQYF.

The J gene is TRBJ1-1, the V gene TRBV27, with D perhaps matching TRBD1 (5 bases). Germline V gene sequence: CDR1 MNHEY, CDR2 SMNVEV (reference sequence). CDR3 length: 14 residues. The ends were cut back, 8 bases at V and 4 bases at J, with 17 bases in the middle. This CDR3 is CASSPLGGITEAFF. CDR3 coding DNA: TGTGCCAGCTCCCCACTGGGGGGAATCACTGAAGCTTTCTTT.

With regard to this clonotype: At one end, the junction sequence differs from germline, possibly due to a read error. The genes are TRBV20-1 and TRBJ2-1; 8 bases agree with TRBD2. Germline V gene data show CDR1 as DFQATT and CDR2 as SNEGSKA (reference sequence). This CDR3 has 17 amino acids. CDR3: CSPRDSHLAGAYNEQFF. The CDR3 DNA reads as TGCAGTCCTAGAGATTCACATCTAGCGGGTGCCTACAATGAGCAGTTCTTC.

The V and J genes are TRBV7-9 and TRBJ2-7; D gene uncertain. The CDR3 covers 14 residues. Between the trimmed V and J ends, which lost 5 bases and 2 bases, there was a span of 13 bases. Germline values: CDR1 SEHNR, CDR2 FQNEAQ (reference sequence). The CDR3 loop is CASSPPGQTYEQYF. The CDR3 nucleotides read TGTGCCAGCAGCCCGCCGGGTCAGACCTACGAGCAGTACTTC.

This clonotype showed up many times. This rearrangement joins TRBV7-2 to TRBJ2-1; tentative D call: TRBD2 (6 bases). With 3 bases removed from V and 7 bases from J, the gap between germline ends came to 19 bases. The CDR3 consists of 16 residues. Looked up from germline, CDR1 is SGHTA and CDR2 is FQGNSA. As DNA, the CDR3 is TGTGCCAGCAGCTTCATGACGGGACTCACCATTAATGAGCAGTTCTTC. This translates into CASSFMTGLTINEQFF.

The chain is built from TRBV27 and TRBJ1-5, with a possible D match to TRBD1 (6 bases). CDR1 MNHEY and CDR2 SMNVEV come from the germline V gene (reference sequence). Trimming cost V 6 bases and J 2 bases, with 14 bases left between them. The CDR3 has 15 residues. This CDR3 is CASRMNRVGNQPQHF. DNA for the CDR3: TGTGCCAGCAGGATGAACAGGGTGGGCAATCAGCCCCAGCATTTT.